This entry concerns a single TCR beta chain. This clonotype came up once. Its antigen specificity is not known. Within one base of it there is no much larger clone, and no base qualities were kept. Sequences MNHEY (CDR1) and SVGEGT (CDR2) are obtained from the germline V gene. The CDR3 covers 16 residues, taking in both the cysteine and the phenylalanine. Of all the DNA, just the CDR3 is kept, 48 bases in frame from base 1. V was cut back by 5 bases and J by 0 bases, leaving a gap of 11 bases between them. Systemically healthy Caucasian individuals from Russia, some 40 in total and aged roughly 6 to 95 years, were included as donors. Each donor gave 8 to 10 milliliters of peripheral blood, collected into EDTA-treated Vacutainer tubes. PBMCs were isolated by Ficoll-Paque density-gradient centrifugation, with at least 7 million obtained per sample. Trizol reagent was used to extract total RNA from PBMCs, with at least 5 micrograms per sample. For every donor, flow cytometry on a PBMC aliquot measured the percentage of naive CD45RAhigh/CD27high T cells.

The library was obtained by 5' RACE. Sequencing took place on an Illumina HiSeq 2500. A second roughly 6 to 12 cycle PCR used a sample-barcoded 5' primer and a J-beta primer mix. Each TCR beta cDNA molecule received a unique molecular identifier from a template-switch 5' adaptor carrying 12 random nucleotides. Each sample yielded at least 3 million CDR3-containing paired-end reads. The Mint cDNA synthesis kit, primed by a TRBC-specific oligonucleotide, was used to synthesize first-strand cDNA from all RNA. Following uracil-DNA glycosylase treatment, a first 18-cycle PCR with universal primers M1SS and BC2_uni_R was performed on all cDNA. The original methods were these. For normalization, 1 million high-quality reads were randomly selected from each sample, with every read carrying a distinct molecular identifier. Instead of being binned into consensus sequences, reads with shared molecular identifiers were discarded. MiTCR, run with a Q25 quality threshold and the strictest error-elimination algorithm, handled CDR3 identification, clonotype clustering and error correction. Lower-bound total TCR beta diversity was estimated with a nonparametric unseen species model using Euler transformation. TCRdb reanalyzed the raw reads on its own, using fastp at Q25 for trimming and MiXCR for clone calling, and kept in-frame beta chains. Every entry covers one CDR3 protein and lists the most common genes and DNA from its rows. The V and J calls reflect TCRdb's pipeline rather than the authors' work. A total of around 1,600,000 distinct CDR3 sequences appear in this sample, 42% of them only once. More than 4% of the sample is in the top ten clones.

The data originate from a study of blood T cells in healthy people across ages (dated by TCRdb to about 2015). For context, the study as a whole: In model experiments, template switching captured roughly one uniquely barcoded TCR beta cDNA molecule for every two T cells. Age-related changes in TCR beta repertoire diversity were measured in the study by deep sequencing normalized with unique cDNA molecular identifiers. Donors were grouped into four age groups: young (average 16 years), middle-aged (under 40), aged (around 56) and long-lived (approximately 81). To avoid experimental bias, donors of different ages were randomly spread across the sequencing lanes. Two additional independent replicas of 1 million unique cDNA reads from the same blood draw were analyzed for two donors (one aged 18 to 29 and one aged 80 or older).

What the study reported, not specific to this receptor: Because donor CMV infection status was unknown, age-related changes in expanded clonotypes were potentially confounded. Total diversity estimates from one million sequenced T cells were considered lower bounds and underestimates. Observed TCR beta diversity per million T cells fell roughly linearly with age, and a significant reduction was already apparent by age about 36. Compared with the aged group, more naive CD4+ T cells, fewer expanded clones and increased TCR diversity were shown by the long-lived group, suggesting age selection. Observed TCR beta diversity correlated strongly with the percentage of naive T cells measured by flow cytometry. Bulk unsorted PBMC profiling prevented conclusive comparison of naive and antigen-experienced compartments.

Rearrangement joined TRBV6-2 or TRBV6-3 to TRBJ2-6, with no D gene named confidently. Sequencing was performed on blood. This TCR derives from a woman aged 18-35 years in good health. The CDR3 region reads CASSKGFGSGANVLTF. In nucleotides, the sequence is TGTGCCAGCAGTAAAGGGTTCGGCTCTGGGGCCAACGTCCTGACTTTC.